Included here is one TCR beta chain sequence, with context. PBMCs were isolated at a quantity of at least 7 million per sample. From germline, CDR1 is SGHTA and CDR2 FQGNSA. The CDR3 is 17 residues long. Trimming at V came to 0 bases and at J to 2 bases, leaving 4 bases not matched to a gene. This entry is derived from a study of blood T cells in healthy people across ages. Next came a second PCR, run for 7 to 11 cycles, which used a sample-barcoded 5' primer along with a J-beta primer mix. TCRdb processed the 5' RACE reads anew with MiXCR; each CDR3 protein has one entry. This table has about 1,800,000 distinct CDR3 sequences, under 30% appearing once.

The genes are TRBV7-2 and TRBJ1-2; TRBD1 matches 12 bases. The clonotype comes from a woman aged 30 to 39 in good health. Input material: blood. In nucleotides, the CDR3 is TGTGCCAGCAGCTTAGCAGGGACAGGGGGCGCAAACTATGGCTACACCTTC. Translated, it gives CASSLAGTGGANYGYTF.